This T cell receptor (beta chain) emerged from a study of blood T cell repertoires in COVID-19. Original data processing: Estimated nucleated cell counts came from reference gene primer amplification. This table comes from immunoSEQ multiplex PCR, and its TCRdb copy is limited to in-frame clones, with some not included. D and trimming were read from the DNA, whereas the V and J calls and clone size are those reported in that table. The sample has some 200,000 clones, about 88% seen once. This CDR3 has 14 amino acids. The germline V gene encodes CDR1 SNHLY and CDR2 FYNNEI. V was shortened by 4 bases and J by 2 bases, with 10 bases between the two germline ends.

The rearrangement links TRBV2 to TRBJ2-3, with D perhaps TRBD2 (6 bases). Sample: peripheral blood. This clonotype was sampled from a man aged 45 to 65 who had recovered from COVID-19. The CDR3 spells CASSGGTHTDTQYF. The CDR3 DNA reads as TGTGCCAGCAGTGGGGGGACTCACACAGATACGCAGTATTTT.